These 18 T cell receptor beta chains were sequenced from one sample in a study of blood T cell repertoires in COVID-19. TCRdb's copy holds only in-frame clones and misses some; the assay was immunoSEQ multiplex PCR. The sample yields some 380,000 clones, approximately 91% seen once. Sequenced material: PBMCs or T cells enriched from blood (not recorded which). The receptors originated from a woman between 40 and 50 years old with acute COVID-19.

This clone was counted once. The chain is built from TRBV11-3 and TRBJ2-2, with 8 bases lining up with TRBD2. The CDR3 loop spans 14 amino acids. CDR1 is SGHNT, CDR2 YENEEA, per germline. Unmatched junction bases numbered 5, after V lost 5 bases and J lost 6 bases. The CDR3 DNA follows: TGTGCCAGCAGCCCCCGGACTAGCCCCGGGGAGCTGTTTTTT. It translates to CASSPRTSPGELFF.

The chain employs TRBV5-1 and TRBJ1-2; 8 bases line up with TRBD1. The CDR3 is 14 residues long. The J segment lost 7 bases and the V segment lost 3 bases, leaving 8 bases of the junction unmatched. The V gene's germline CDR1 is SGHRS and CDR2 YFSETQ. The CDR3 sequence: CASSWTGRDPGYTF. Here the CDR3 DNA reads TGCGCCAGCAGCTGGACAGGGAGGGATCCTGGCTACACCTTC. The full variable domain, in which reference TRBV5-1 and TRBJ1-2 provide the parts outside the CDR3, is KAGVTQTPRYLIKTRGQQVTLSCSPISGHRSVSWYQQTPGQGLQFLFEYFSETQRNKGNFPGRFSGRQFSNSRSEMNVSTLELGDSALYLCASSWTGRDPGYTFGSGTRLTVV.

This chain connects TRBV23-1 to TRBJ1-1; 7 nucleotides match TRBD1. TRBV23-1 is recorded as an ORF, its role being uncertain. The CDR3 is 16 amino acids. V was clipped by 0 bases and J by 5 bases; unmatched bases: 9. The DNA of the CDR3 is TGCGCCAGCAGTCAATCCGGGGCACAGGGGCAGACTGAAGCTTTCTTT. Encoded protein: CASSQSGAQGQTEAFF.

This rearrangement joins TRBV7-8 to TRBJ1-2; no firm D call. V was pared by 2 bases and J by 4 bases, with 11 bases between. This CDR3 has 14 residues. Germline lookup yields CDR1 SGHVS and CDR2 FQNEAQ. The CDR3 spells CASSLSPEPYGYTF. As DNA, the CDR3 is TGTGCCAGCAGCTTATCTCCAGAACCCTATGGCTACACCTTC.

J is TRBJ1-5 and V is TRBV27; D not resolved. The germline V and J ends were trimmed by 2 bases and 6 bases, with 8 bases remaining between them. Germline loops: CDR1 MNHEY, CDR2 SMNVEV (reference sequence). The CDR3 is 13 residues long. The CDR3 DNA sequence: TGTGCCAGCAGTTTAGGGAGGTTTCAGCCCCAGCATTTT. It specifies CASSLGRFQPQHF.

V usage is TRBV2 and J usage is TRBJ2-3; tentatively, D is TRBD2 (5 bases). CDR3 length: 15 amino acids. Trimming shortened V by 4 bases and J by 0 bases, and 11 bases separated the two germline ends. Germline V CDR1 and CDR2: SNHLY, FYNNEI. The CDR3 DNA sequence: TGTGCCAGCAGTGCGGCGGACTCTAGCACAGATACGCAGTATTTT. Its translation is CASSAADSSTDTQYF.

The V and J genes are TRBV5-1 and TRBJ1-3, with 7 bases that match TRBD1. This CDR3 has 16 amino acids. The trim removed 0 bases at V and 0 bases at J, leaving 3 bases unmatched. Germline CDR1 and CDR2: SGHRS and YFSETQ. The CDR3 loop reads CASSLGQGGSGNTIYF. CDR3 coding DNA: TGCGCCAGCAGCTTGGGACAGGGAGGCTCTGGAAACACCATATATTTT.

As concerns this clone: One end of the junction varies from germline; a read error may be responsible. The chain is built from TRBV5-5 and TRBJ1-2; D is undetermined. CDR3 length: 13 residues. Germline values: CDR1 SGHKS, CDR2 YYEKEE (reference sequence). The CDR3 loop reads CASFPVAAAFPSF. In DNA form, the CDR3 reads TGTGCCAGTTTTCCCGTCGCGGCCGCATTTCCATCCTTC.

V and J are TRBV4-1 and TRBJ1-2; weak D call: TRBD1 (5 bases). There are 14 residues in the CDR3. Per germline, CDR1 MGHRA and CDR2 YSYEKL. Between the trimmed V and J ends, which lost 0 bases and 4 bases, there was a span of 9 bases. CDR3 region: CASSQDYRIYGYTF. CDR3 bases: TGCGCCAGCAGCCAAGATTACAGGATCTATGGCTACACCTTC.

The CDR3 DNA reads as TGTGCCAGTAGCTCGAGAAACTCCTATAATTCACCCCTCCACTTT. Its protein product is CASSSRNSYNSPLHF. J is TRBJ1-6 and V is TRBV19, with D uncertain. The CDR3 extends over 15 amino acids. The V gene lost 6 bases and the J gene lost 0 bases, with 9 bases spanning the gap. Germline V lookup: CDR1 LNHDA, CDR2 SQIVND (reference sequence).

The chain uses TRBV7-9 and TRBJ2-3, with TRBD2 matching over 13 bases. Germline CDR1 reads SEHNR; CDR2 reads FQNEAQ (reference sequence). This CDR3 has 16 residues. After removal of 5 bases from V and 1 base from J, the junction contained 3 bases not matched to a gene. The CDR3 DNA reads as TGTGCCAGCAGCATTGGACTAGCGGGGGGCACAGATACGCAGTATTTT. Its protein product is CASSIGLAGGTDTQYF.

This clone was seen a handful of times. The rearrangement links TRBV30 to TRBJ1-1; TRBD1 matches at 7 bases. The ends lost 2 bases at V and 1 base at J; junction bases unmatched: 7. Germline loops: CDR1 GTSNPN, CDR2 SVGIG (reference sequence). The CDR3 length is 15 residues. The CDR3 region has the DNA TGTGCCTGGAGTCCCGGACAGGATTGGAACACTGAAGCTTTCTTT. Residues: CAWSPGQDWNTEAFF.

This clone was counted once. The chain is built from TRBV7-9 and TRBJ1-1; D remains unclear. With 7 bases removed from V and 0 bases from J, the gap between germline ends came to 3 bases. Germline values: CDR1 SEHNR, CDR2 FQNEAQ (reference sequence). The CDR3 consists of 11 residues. The DNA of the CDR3 is TGTGCCAGCATCATGAACACTGAAGCTTTCTTT. Its translation: CASIMNTEAFF.

The chain employs TRBV6-1 and TRBJ1-5; tentatively, D is TRBD1 (5 bases). The germline V and J ends were trimmed by 2 bases and 4 bases, with 15 bases remaining between them. Germline lookup yields CDR1 MNHNS and CDR2 SASEGT. The CDR3 is made up of 16 amino acids. Here the CDR3 reads CASSEPTSGANQPQHF. The CDR3 DNA is TGTGCCAGCAGTGAACCGACGAGCGGGGCTAATCAGCCCCAGCATTTT.

The chain has TRBV9 and TRBJ1-2; D may be TRBD1 (6 bases). The CDR3 is made up of 15 amino acids. V lost 4 bases, J lost 6 bases, and 19 bases lay in between. Per the germline V gene, CDR1 is SGDLS and CDR2 is YYNGEE. This CDR3 is CASSPSPGGAHGYTF. The CDR3 DNA reads as TGTGCCAGCAGCCCCAGCCCGGGGGGGGCCCATGGCTACACCTTC.

Only a few counts were recorded for this clone. V gene TRBV7-2 combines with J gene TRBJ2-5, with a possible D match to TRBD2 (5 bases). V lost 5 bases and J lost 2, with 12 bases in between. The germline V gene encodes CDR1 SGHTA and CDR2 FQGNSA. The CDR3 sequence is 14 residues long. The CDR3 loop reads CASSATSLQETQYF. CDR3 in DNA: TGTGCCAGCAGCGCCACTAGTCTTCAAGAGACCCAGTACTTC.

V is TRBV23-1 and J is TRBJ1-2; weak D call: TRBD1 (5 bases). TRBV23-1 is recorded as an ORF, its role being uncertain. Trimming removed 5 bases at V and 2 bases at J, with 12 bases between. This CDR3 comprises 14 residues. The CDR3 sequence is CASSWGESNYGYTF. The CDR3 DNA sequence: TGCGCCAGCAGTTGGGGGGAGTCAAACTATGGCTACACCTTC.

In DNA form, the CDR3 reads TGTGCCAGCAGTCGGACAGGGAGAGCAGATACGCAGTATTTT. The encoded protein is CASSRTGRADTQYF. The chain is built from TRBV2 and TRBJ2-3; 8 bases fit TRBD1. The CDR3 sequence is 14 residues long. V was pared by 5 bases and J by 4 bases, with 5 bases of the junction left unmatched. From germline, CDR1 is SNHLY and CDR2 FYNNEI.